This T cell receptor beta chain was profiled in a study of CD8+ T cells in alopecia areata. For the study at large: Tofacitinib administration to treated patients was oral, at 5 to 10 mg twice daily.

RNA was isolated and reverse transcribed to cDNA, the sequencing template. Clones were sequenced by immunoSEQ multiplex PCR, and TCRdb holds only the in-frame ones, with some missing. Of about 42,000 clones listed, roughly 65% are singletons. Treatment in this sample: oral pan-JAK inhibitor, 5-10 mg twice daily. The CDR3 length is 11 residues. CDR1 is ENHRY, CDR2 SYGVKD, per germline. The ends were cut back, 10 bases at V and 5 bases at J, with 11 bases in the middle. The sequenced sample was CD8+ T cells sorted from blood, obtained at week 4, from a patient treated with tofacitinib. The chain is built from TRBV10-3 and TRBJ1-1; D is unclear. The receptor comes from a human donor with alopecia areata. The CDR3 coding sequence is TGTGCCACTCTCACGGGGACTGAAGCTTTCTTT. Protein product: CATLTGTEAFF.